The 32 T cell receptor beta chains listed next were all sequenced from one sample in a study of Ad26.COV2.S vaccination and SARS-CoV-2 variants. The method was immunoSEQ multiplex PCR; TCRdb's version includes in-frame clones alone and lacks a portion of them. The sample holds approximately 400,000 clones; under 95% are singletons and the top ten take 3% to 5%. The sequenced sample was peripheral blood, obtained after recovery from COVID-19. The receptors come from a human donor who had recovered from COVID-19.

The CDR3 reads CSVDISWPYGYTF. The CDR3, as DNA: TGCAGCGTTGATATCTCGTGGCCCTATGGCTACACCTTC. V is TRBV29-1 and J is TRBJ1-2; D not certain. V lost 3 bases and J 4 bases, leaving 12 bases between the germline ends. Germline loops: CDR1 SQVTM, CDR2 ANQGSEA. The CDR3 runs 13 residues.

V usage is TRBV7-9 and J usage is TRBJ1-2, with a weak D call TRBD1 (5 bases). This CDR3 has 17 amino acids. V dropped 3 bases and J dropped 8 bases, with 25 bases sitting between them. Germline V gene data show CDR1 as SEHNR and CDR2 as FQNEAQ (reference sequence). CDR3 sequence: CASSFEGSRHPREGYTF. The CDR3 nucleotides are TGTGCCAGCAGCTTCGAGGGGTCCCGCCACCCCCGGGAGGGCTACACCTTC.

The CDR3 is CASWSTTYEQYF. CDR3 nucleotides: TGTGCCAGCTGGAGCACCACCTACGAGCAGTACTTC. This rearrangement joins TRBV6-5 to TRBJ2-7; unclear D gene. CDR1 and CDR2 (germline): MNHEY, SVGAGI. Trimming took 8 bases from V and 2 from J, leaving 10 bases between them. CDR3 size: 12 residues.

The V and J genes are TRBV12-5 and TRBJ2-1; TRBD2 is a possible D gene (5 bases). In germline, CDR1 is LGHNT, CDR2 FRNRAP. The CDR3 contains 16 residues. V dropped 3 bases and J dropped 5 bases, with 17 bases sitting between them. Written as DNA, the CDR3 is TGTGCTAGTGGTTTCCCTACAGCGGAAATAGACAATGAGCAGTTCTTC. The encoded protein is CASGFPTAEIDNEQFF.

In DNA, the CDR3 is TGCGCCAGCAGCTTGGTTGGAGCCCGTAATGAAAAACTGTTTTTT. Protein: CASSLVGARNEKLFF. This rearrangement joins TRBV5-1 to TRBJ1-4; no clear D gene. Germline CDR1 reads SGHRS; CDR2 reads YFSETQ. This CDR3 spans 15 amino acids. The V end was cut by 0 bases, the J end by 4 bases, with 10 bases between.

The chain is built from TRBV25-1 and TRBJ1-1; D is perhaps TRBD1 (5 bases). The CDR3 is 15 amino acids. V was pared by 3 bases and J by 4 bases, with 15 bases between. Germline loops: CDR1 MGHDK, CDR2 SYGVNS. CDR3 sequence reads: CASSEDRGWSTEAFF. The CDR3 DNA sequence: TGTGCCAGCAGTGAGGACCGGGGGTGGAGCACTGAAGCTTTCTTT. The whole variable domain, filled in from reference TRBV25-1 and TRBJ1-1, reads EADIYQTPRYLVIGTGKKITLECSQTMGHDKMYWYQQDPGMELHLIHYSYGVNSTEKGDLSSESTVSRIRTEHFPLTLESARPSHTSQYLCASSEDRGWSTEAFFGQGTRLTVV.

The chain joins TRBV7-2 to TRBJ1-1; weak D call: TRBD1 (5 bases). Germline CDR1 reads SGHTA; CDR2 reads FQGNSA. V dropped 5 bases and J dropped 10 bases, with 20 bases sitting between them. The CDR3 has 14 amino acids. CDR3 in amino acids: CASSHPNQGVVAFF. As DNA, the CDR3 is TGTGCCAGCAGCCATCCAAACCAGGGAGTAGTAGCTTTCTTT.

The chain employs TRBV5-1 and TRBJ2-7; D not resolved. Germline V gene data show CDR1 as SGHRS and CDR2 as YFSETQ. There are 15 residues in the CDR3. Between the trimmed V and J ends, which lost 3 bases and 0 bases, there was a span of 13 bases. The chain's CDR3 is CASSSGEQSSYEQYF. CDR3 coding DNA: TGCGCCAGCAGCTCCGGCGAACAGAGCTCCTACGAGCAGTACTTC.

This rearrangement joins TRBV5-6 to TRBJ1-2; D possibly corresponds to TRBD1 (5 bases). In germline, CDR1 is SGHDT, CDR2 YYEEEE. This CDR3 is built from 14 residues. V lost 5 bases and J lost 4, with 15 bases in between. CDR3 coding DNA: TGTGCCAGCAGTCCCGGGACGGCGGCCTATGGCTACACCTTC. This encodes CASSPGTAAYGYTF.

The chain combines TRBV6-2 or TRBV6-3 with TRBJ1-4; 9 bases align to TRBD1. The CDR3 covers 14 residues. Germline loops: CDR1 MNHEY, CDR2 SVGEGT. After removal of 4 bases from V and 10 bases from J, the junction contained 7 bases not matched to a gene. CDR3 DNA: TGTGCCAGCAGTTTCTCCGGGACAGGGCTAAAACTGTTTTTT. Its protein is CASSFSGTGLKLFF.

V gene TRBV5-6 combines with J gene TRBJ1-4; the D is unclear. CDR3 length: 14 amino acids. The V and J ends lost 0 bases and 4 bases respectively, with 7 bases between them. Germline values: CDR1 SGHDT, CDR2 YYEEEE. The CDR3 reads CASSLGQINEKLFF. The CDR3 bases are TGTGCCAGCAGCTTGGGGCAGATTAATGAAAAACTGTTTTTT.

The chain couples TRBV28 to TRBJ1-4, with 7 bases identical to TRBD1. Germline CDR1 and CDR2: MDHEN and SYDVKM. The length of the CDR3 is 15 residues. V shed 5 bases and J 8 bases; nucleotides not matched to a gene: 11. The CDR3 reads CASSHAGTEGEKLFF. The DNA for the CDR3 is TGTGCCAGCAGTCACGCCGGGACAGAAGGGGAAAAACTGTTTTTT.

V gene TRBV27 combines with J gene TRBJ2-5, with 14 bases matching TRBD2. From germline, CDR1 is MNHEY and CDR2 SMNVEV (reference sequence). The trim removed 5 bases at V and 9 bases at J, leaving 8 bases unmatched. This CDR3 is built from 15 residues. The CDR3 loop reads CASSPTSGGGRSQYF. In DNA form, the CDR3 reads TGTGCCAGCAGTCCGACTAGCGGGGGGGGGAGGTCCCAGTACTTC.

The chain has TRBV12-3 or TRBV12-4 and TRBJ1-1; tentative D call: TRBD1 (5 bases). The CDR3 is 12 amino acids. V was trimmed by 6 bases and J by 4 bases, leaving 9 bases between them. CDR3 coding DNA: TGTGCCAGCAGCCGGGACGGCACTGAAGCTTTCTTT. Its translation is CASSRDGTEAFF.

This sequence joins TRBV5-1 and TRBJ1-3, with a weak D call TRBD1 (5 bases). This CDR3 has 13 amino acids. Germline CDR1 reads SGHRS; CDR2 reads YFSETQ. Trimming removed 5 bases at V and 7 bases at J, with 13 bases between. This CDR3 is CASRPGTVNTIYF. For the CDR3, the DNA is TGCGCCAGCAGACCCGGGACGGTCAACACCATATATTTT. Full variable domain (missing parts from reference TRBV5-1 and TRBJ1-3): KAGVTQTPRYLIKTRGQQVTLSCSPISGHRSVSWYQQTPGQGLQFLFEYFSETQRNKGNFPGRFSGRQFSNSRSEMNVSTLELGDSALYLCASRPGTVNTIYFGEGSWLTVV.

The chain carries TRBV11-2 and TRBJ1-2, with D uncertain. V was shortened by 5 bases and J by 4 bases, with 11 bases between the two germline ends. This CDR3 has 13 amino acids. From germline, CDR1 is SGHAT and CDR2 FQNNGV. The CDR3 sequence: CASSPEARYGYTF. The CDR3 DNA is TGTGCCAGCAGCCCCGAAGCTCGCTATGGCTACACCTTC.

The gene calls are TRBV29-1 and TRBJ1-1; D remains ambiguous. The ends were cut back, 7 bases at V and 7 bases at J, with 10 bases in the middle. This CDR3 spans 10 amino acids. The germline gives CDR1 SQVTM, CDR2 ANQGSEA. The CDR3, as DNA: TGCAGCGGCATAGACGATGAAGCTTTCTTT. Encoded protein: CSGIDDEAFF.

The gene calls are TRBV19 and TRBJ1-2; TRBD1 aligns across 7 bases. The CDR3 runs to 15 residues. Germline V CDR1 and CDR2: LNHDA, SQIVND (reference sequence). V dropped 1 base and J dropped 1; count of bases not matched to a gene: 3. As DNA, the CDR3 is TGTGCCAGTAGTATAGTAGGGACAGATAACTATGGCTACACCTTC. Its translation: CASSIVGTDNYGYTF.

The V call is TRBV9, the J call TRBJ1-1; 7 positions agree with TRBD1. V lost 0 bases and J lost 8; bases outside the gene matches: 13. CDR3 size: 16 residues. Germline-derived CDR1 and CDR2 are SGDLS and YYNGEE. CDR3 coding DNA: TGTGCCAGCAGCGTAGGCTGGACAGGCCACCCCTTGGAAGCTTTCTTT. It is translated as CASSVGWTGHPLEAFF.

The chain couples TRBV27 to TRBJ1-6; weak D call: TRBD1 (5 bases). The CDR3 runs to 16 residues. CDR1 and CDR2 (germline): MNHEY, SMNVEV (reference sequence). V gave up 1 base and J gave up 6 bases, with 13 bases separating them. CDR3 sequence reads: CASSLFMSGINSPLHF. The CDR3 DNA sequence: TGTGCCAGCAGTTTATTTATGTCAGGGATTAATTCACCCCTCCACTTT.

This chain joins TRBV27 and TRBJ1-2, with D tentatively TRBD1 (5 bases). V lost 4 bases, J lost 5 bases, and 14 bases lay in between. The CDR3 has 14 residues. Germline V gene lookup returns CDR1 MNHEY and CDR2 SMNVEV (reference sequence). CDR3 region: CASSSTGLGYGYTF. The CDR3 coding sequence is TGTGCCAGCAGTTCCACAGGTCTAGGATATGGCTACACCTTC.

The J gene is TRBJ1-1, the V gene TRBV2; possible D gene TRBD1, 6 bases. The CDR3 is 12 residues long. V lost 9 bases and J lost 0, with 8 bases in between. CDR1 is SNHLY and CDR2 is FYNNEI in the germline V gene. The CDR3 loop is CARQGLNTEAFF. CDR3 nucleotides: TGTGCCAGACAGGGACTGAACACTGAAGCTTTCTTT. The full variable domain, rest sourced from reference TRBV2 and TRBJ1-1, is EPEVTQTPSHQVTQMGQEVILRCVPISNHLYFYWYRQILGQKVEFLVSFYNNEISEKSEIFDDQFSVERPDGSNFTLKIRSTKLEDSAMYFCARQGLNTEAFFGQGTRLTVV.

V gene TRBV6-1 combines with J gene TRBJ1-3, with TRBD1 matching 7 bases. The CDR3 has 17 amino acids. V was pared by 4 bases and J by 0 bases, with 9 bases of the junction left unmatched. CDR1 is MNHNS, CDR2 SASEGT, per germline. Here the CDR3 DNA reads TGTGCCAGCAGTGCCTTGAGCACAGGGGACTCTGGAAACACCATATATTTT. Translated, it gives CASSALSTGDSGNTIYF.

The rearrangement uses TRBV9 and TRBJ1-5; D gene uncertain. CDR1 and CDR2 (germline): SGDLS, YYNGEE. V was trimmed by 0 bases and J by 5 bases, leaving 9 bases between them. There are 14 residues in the CDR3. CDR3 coding DNA: TGTGCCAGCAGCGTAGGCAGTGAACATCAGCCCCAGCATTTT. As protein: CASSVGSEHQPQHF.

This sequence joins TRBV7-6 and TRBJ1-1, with D unresolved. The CDR3 runs 15 residues. Germline V gives CDR1 SGHVS, CDR2 FNYEAQ. The V end was cut by 5 bases, the J end by 7 bases, with 20 bases between. The CDR3 protein is CASSPNVGSLNEAFF. Written as DNA, the CDR3 is TGTGCCAGCAGCCCAAACGTGGGCAGCTTAAATGAAGCTTTCTTT.

This clone has just one count. The V call is TRBV5-1, the J call TRBJ1-4; TRBD1 matches at 9 bases. This CDR3 region has 17 residues. The germline V gene encodes CDR1 SGHRS and CDR2 YFSETQ. V was clipped by 4 bases and J by 2 bases; unmatched bases: 9. CDR3: CASSHGTGKMTNEKLFF. As DNA, the CDR3 is TGCGCCAGCAGCCATGGGACAGGGAAAATGACTAATGAAAAACTGTTTTTT.

With respect to this clone: An end of the junction differs from the germline gene, which may be a read error. The chain is built from TRBV19 and TRBJ1-1; D may be TRBD1 (6 bases). The germline CDR1 and CDR2 sequences are LNHDA and SQIVND (reference sequence). The CDR3 is made up of 14 amino acids. The CDR3 protein is CASSVTGPSLEGFF. The CDR3 DNA reads as TGTGCCAGTAGTGTTACAGGGCCGAGCCTCGAAGGTTTCTTT.

The V call is TRBV9, the J call TRBJ2-2; 8 bases match TRBD2. CDR3 length: 17 residues. V shed 0 bases, J shed 2 bases, and the junction held 6 bases outside the gene matches. Germline V gives CDR1 SGDLS, CDR2 YYNGEE. The DNA of the CDR3 is TGTGCCAGCAGCGTAGAGGTCGGGACTAGTAACACCGGGGAGCTGTTTTTT. Translated: CASSVEVGTSNTGELFF. The complete variable domain, with remaining parts taken from reference TRBV9 and TRBJ2-2, reads DSGVTQTPKHLITATGQRVTLRCSPRSGDLSVYWYQQSLDQGLQFLIQYYNGEERAKGNILERFSAQQFPDLHSELNLSSLELGDSALYFCASSVEVGTSNTGELFFGEGSRLTVL.

The chain has TRBV7-9 and TRBJ2-5; D is possibly TRBD1 or TRBD2 (5 bases each). Germline V lookup: CDR1 SEHNR, CDR2 FQNEAQ (reference sequence). V was shortened by 5 bases and J by 7 bases, with 17 bases between the two germline ends. The CDR3 spans 14 residues. The CDR3 protein is CASSPPGRAGTQYF. Written as DNA, the CDR3 is TGTGCCAGCAGCCCCCCGGGGCGGGCAGGGACCCAGTACTTC.

Here the CDR3 reads CASSLVVSRDTQYF. The CDR3 DNA is TGTGCCAGCAGCTTAGTCGTGAGTCGAGATACGCAGTATTTT. The chain uses TRBV13 and TRBJ2-3, with D uncertain. This CDR3 spans 14 amino acids. Germline CDR1 and CDR2: PRHDT and FYEKMQ (reference sequence). V lost 1 base to trimming and J lost 5 bases, with 10 bases between them.

The rearrangement links TRBV7-2 to TRBJ1-5; 8 bases align to TRBD1. The CDR3 consists of 16 residues. Looked up from germline, CDR1 is SGHTA and CDR2 is FQGNSA. With V trimmed by 2 bases and J by 1 base, 4 bases remained unmatched. CDR3 protein: CASSLLQGGSNQPQHF. The CDR3 region has the DNA TGTGCCAGCAGCTTACTACAGGGGGGAAGCAATCAGCCCCAGCATTTT.

The gene calls are TRBV19 and TRBJ1-2; D unresolved. The CDR3 runs 14 residues. The V end was cut by 7 bases, the J end by 2 bases, with 14 bases between. CDR1 is LNHDA, CDR2 SQIVND, per germline (reference sequence). Written as DNA, the CDR3 is TGTGCCAGTACCCCCGTGGGCCGGAACTATGGCTACACCTTC. It is translated as CASTPVGRNYGYTF.